The T cell receptor (beta chain) described here comes from a study of CD8+CD57+ T cells in acquired aplastic anemia (dated by TCRdb to 2017 to 2018). The study in broad terms: DNA extracted from sorted CD4+ and CD8+ cells had a mean of approximately 3.4 ug, with a range of roughly 0.18 to 27.4 ug. For healthy donor samples, the average read count was about 10.8 million for CD4+ cells and 11 million to 13 million for CD8+ cells. What the research found in general, with its limitations: CD8+ Simpson's diversity did not differ significantly between patients and healthy controls (P=0.060). Around 31 CD8+ CDR3 sequences were shared between patients and controls but appeared highly expressed in patients and within their immunodominant clones.

Genomic DNA served as template for TCR beta VDJ combination and CDR3 sequence profiling. An Illumina HiSeq 2000 was the platform used for TCR repertoire sequencing. Under the source paper's analysis protocol: TRBV/TRBJ rearrangement plots, CDR3 size and DJ length profiles, and Simpson's diversity index were used to assess repertoires. The most abundant DNA sequence in the deep sequencing data was defined as the immunodominant clone. CDR3 amino acid sequences were screened for sharing across subjects and compared with published repertoires and the VDJdb database. Using fastp at Q25 and MiXCR, TCRdb reprocessed the public reads and kept productive beta chains. Here each entry gathers all rows of one CDR3 protein and keeps the most common genes and DNA. In this record, the V and J calls reflect TCRdb's handling and not the investigators' own analysis. This sample holds some 130,000 distinct CDR3 sequences; around 48% were observed only once. Roughly 2.7% of the sample is held by the ten biggest clonotypes.

As regards this clonotype: Its antigen has not been determined. No base quality values were provided; no much bigger clone lies one nucleotide off.

Trimming removed 8 bases from V and 10 bases from J, leaving 15 bases between the germline ends. Including the terminal cysteine and phenylalanine, the CDR3 comprises 13 residues. Here the CDR3 DNA is all that survives: 39 bases in frame from base 1. CDR1 and CDR2 (SNHLY, FYNNEI) derive from the germline V gene. In the study, sorted CD4+ and CD8+ blood T cells from patients with severe aplastic anemia and from healthy subjects underwent deep sequencing of TCR repertoires. Ficoll-Paque density gradient centrifugation was used to isolate peripheral blood mononuclear cells. Before DNA extraction, CD4+ and CD8+ T cells were sorted with FACS or magnetic beads.

Sequenced input: sorted CD4+, CD8+, or CD8+CD57+ T cells (not recorded which) from PBMCs. The sequence links TRBV2 to TRBJ1-6; the D gene lacks a confident call. The TCR originated in a human donor in good health, serving as a control. The CDR3: CASRAGVDSPLHF. The DNA sequence is given as TGTGCCAGCCGGGCCGGGGTAGACTCACCCCTCCACTTT.